One and the same sample provided the 28 T cell receptor beta chains below, sequenced in a study of cytomegalovirus exposure and HLA in healthy donors. The PCR had 60 Vbeta and 13 Jbeta primers. Profiled with immunoSEQ multiplex PCR; TCRdb holds only in-frame clones, not every one. The sample shows around 210,000 clones, roughly 77% of them seen only once. The material sequenced was PBMCs. The receptors originated from a male donor in good health and CMV-seropositive.

This clone was seen more than once but under ten times. V gene TRBV7-2 combines with J gene TRBJ1-1; D is uncertain. Germline V CDR1 and CDR2: SGHTA, FQGNSA. This CDR3 comprises 17 residues. The V gene lost 2 bases and the J gene lost 3 bases, with 19 bases spanning the gap. CDR3 amino acids: CASSLPSWRVGHTEAFF. CDR3 nucleotides: TGTGCCAGCAGCTTACCAAGCTGGAGGGTTGGCCACACTGAAGCTTTCTTT.

The J gene is TRBJ2-3, the V gene TRBV5-8; D is unclear. Deletions cut 7 bases from V and 3 bases from J, with 12 bases between. The CDR3 loop spans 13 amino acids. The germline V gene encodes CDR1 SGHTS and CDR2 YDEGEE. The CDR3 protein is CASGLLKTDTQYF. The CDR3 bases are TGTGCCAGCGGGCTCCTGAAGACAGATACGCAGTATTTT.

CDR3 DNA: TGTGCCAGTAGTCGCATGGGCGGGGAGACCCAGTACTTC. It translates to CASSRMGGETQYF. This sequence joins TRBV19 and TRBJ2-5; the D gene is possibly TRBD2 (5 bases). The V end was cut by 5 bases, the J end by 5 bases, with 12 bases between. CDR3 length equals 13 residues. Per germline, CDR1 LNHDA and CDR2 SQIVND (reference sequence).

This chain connects TRBV28 to TRBJ1-2; D might be TRBD1 (5 bases). The CDR3 extends over 14 amino acids. Trimming cost V 6 bases and J 5 bases, with 16 bases left between them. CDR1 and CDR2 from the germline V gene are MDHEN and SYDVKM. As DNA, the CDR3 is TGTGCCAGCAGCCCTGGGACTGGCGGTTATGGCTACACCTTC. As protein: CASSPGTGGYGYTF.

The V and J genes are TRBV6-5 and TRBJ2-5; 7 nucleotides match TRBD2. V shed 2 bases, J shed 5 bases, and the junction held 2 bases outside the gene matches. In germline, CDR1 is MNHEY, CDR2 SVGAGI. This CDR3 contains 13 residues. This chain's CDR3 is CASSYGTKETQYF. CDR3 in DNA: TGTGCCAGCAGTTACGGGACTAAGGAGACCCAGTACTTC.

The CDR3 spells CASSVSGYTDTQYF. In nucleotides, the CDR3 is TGTGCCAGCAGCGTAAGCGGATACACAGATACGCAGTATTTT. The V and J genes are TRBV9 and TRBJ2-3, with D maybe TRBD2 (5 bases). Trimming stripped 1 base from V and 2 bases from J, with 8 bases between. CDR1 and CDR2 (germline): SGDLS, YYNGEE. The CDR3 extends over 14 amino acids.

The chain combines TRBV5-4 with TRBJ1-2; tentatively, D is TRBD1 (5 bases). Looked up from germline, CDR1 is SGHNT and CDR2 is YYREEE (reference sequence). The V and J ends lost 5 bases and 3 bases respectively, with 17 bases between them. This CDR3 region has 15 residues. The CDR3 DNA reads TGTGCCAGCAGTTACGTTTCGGGGGTTGACTATGGCTACACCTTC. Translation: CASSYVSGVDYGYTF.

The rearrangement uses TRBV7-2 and TRBJ2-7, with a possible D match to TRBD2 (5 bases). V gave up 1 base and J gave up 2 bases, with 9 bases separating them. The germline CDR1 and CDR2 sequences are SGHTA and FQGNSA. The length of the CDR3 is 14 residues. CDR3 sequence: CASSLGGLPYEQYF. The DNA of the CDR3 is TGTGCCAGCAGCTTAGGCGGACTTCCCTACGAGCAGTACTTC.

The gene calls are TRBV11-2 and TRBJ1-2; 7 positions agree with TRBD1. The V and J ends lost 1 base and 3 bases, in that order; junction bases with no gene match: 5. Germline CDR1 is SGHAT and CDR2 is FQNNGV. This CDR3 contains 15 residues. CDR3 loop: CASSLGGDRDYGYTF. CDR3 in DNA: TGTGCCAGCAGCTTAGGGGGGGACAGAGACTATGGCTACACCTTC.

This clone was detected only a few times. V usage is TRBV6-5 and J usage is TRBJ1-5, with TRBD1 matching over 7 bases. Germline loops: CDR1 MNHEY, CDR2 SVGAGI. The CDR3 consists of 15 residues. The V segment lost 0 bases and the J segment 9 bases; nucleotides outside the gene matches: 8. The CDR3 region is CASSYSKGAGGPQHF. The CDR3 region has the DNA TGTGCCAGCAGTTACTCGAAAGGGGCAGGGGGGCCCCAGCATTTT.

This clone appeared a few times. DNA for the CDR3: TGTGCCAGCAGTTTAGTAGTGAATCAGCCCCAGCATTTT. This gives the protein CASSLVVNQPQHF. V and J are TRBV28 and TRBJ1-5; D remains unclear. The germline V gene has CDR1 MDHEN and CDR2 SYDVKM. This CDR3 comprises 13 residues. V was cut by 2 bases and J by 4 bases, with 6 bases left in between.

V and J are TRBV12-5 and TRBJ1-2; 9 bases align to TRBD1. The CDR3 is 18 amino acids. Germline CDR1 is LGHNT and CDR2 is FRNRAP. V shed 3 bases, J shed 4 bases, and the junction held 15 bases outside the gene matches. The chain's CDR3 is CASGFYVGGDRDFYGYTF. Written as DNA, the CDR3 is TGTGCTAGTGGTTTTTATGTCGGGGGGGACAGGGACTTCTATGGCTACACCTTC.

This clone was detected only a few times. V gene TRBV19 combines with J gene TRBJ1-2; the match to TRBD1 covers 7 bases. This CDR3 comprises 13 residues. Germline loops: CDR1 LNHDA, CDR2 SQIVND (reference sequence). J was trimmed by 2 bases and V by 7 bases; bases with no gene match: 4. Here the CDR3 reads CASTSTGNYGYTF. The CDR3, as DNA: TGTGCCAGTACCTCGACAGGGAACTATGGCTACACCTTC.

The genes are TRBV28 and TRBJ2-3; 9 bases line up with TRBD2. The V and J ends lost 4 bases and 3 bases, in that order; junction bases with no gene match: 8. The CDR3 loop spans 16 amino acids. Germline values: CDR1 MDHEN, CDR2 SYDVKM. Written as DNA, the CDR3 is TGTGCCAGCAGTTCACCAGCGGCGGGGGGGACAGATACGCAGTATTTT. The encoded protein is CASSSPAAGGTDTQYF.

This chain connects TRBV4-2 to TRBJ2-7; 14 bases line up with TRBD2. The germline V gene encodes CDR1 LGHNA and CDR2 YNFKEQ. This CDR3 comprises 17 residues. V gave up 3 bases and J gave up 7 bases; unmatched junction bases: 11. The CDR3 reads CASSQETSGRAGGEQYF. The CDR3 bases are TGTGCCAGCAGCCAGGAGACTAGCGGGAGGGCCGGGGGGGAGCAGTACTTC.

V and J are TRBV5-1 and TRBJ1-1, with D tentatively TRBD1 (5 bases). Per germline, CDR1 SGHRS and CDR2 YFSETQ. This CDR3 is 14 amino acids long. Between the trimmed V and J ends, which lost 2 bases and 6 bases, there was a span of 14 bases. The CDR3 DNA reads as TGCGCCAGCAGCTTATCAGGGACTGGGGCTGAAGCTTTCTTT. It codes for CASSLSGTGAEAFF.

The chain has TRBV20-1 and TRBJ1-2; D is ambiguous. This CDR3 spans 9 amino acids. Trimming shortened V by 6 bases and J by 7 bases, and 6 bases separated the two germline ends. The V gene's germline CDR1 is DFQATT and CDR2 SNEGSKA (reference sequence). CDR3: CSAASGYTF. DNA of the CDR3: TGCAGTGCGGCTTCTGGCTACACCTTC.

The J gene is TRBJ2-2, the V gene TRBV7-2, with 15 bases identical to TRBD2. J lost 5 bases, V lost 2 bases, and 6 bases had no gene match. The CDR3 consists of 18 residues. Germline assignment: CDR1 SGHTA and CDR2 FQGNSA. DNA for the CDR3: TGTGCCAGCAGCTTAATAGGACTAGCGGGGGGGAGAACCGGGGAGCTGTTTTTT. This sequence encodes CASSLIGLAGGRTGELFF.

This rearrangement joins TRBV18 to TRBJ2-3; 8 bases agree with TRBD1. The CDR3 runs 15 residues. Germline CDR1 reads KGHSH; CDR2 reads LQKENI. The V gene end was trimmed by 3 bases and the J gene end by 3 bases; junction bases not matched to a gene: 5. The CDR3 DNA sequence: TGTGCCAGCTCACCTCAGGGGGCGCAGACAGATACGCAGTATTTT. Translated: CASSPQGAQTDTQYF.

The chain links TRBV7-3 to TRBJ2-5, with 7 bases identical to TRBD2. The CDR3 covers 16 residues. Per the germline V gene, CDR1 is SGHTA and CDR2 is FQGTGA. The V and J ends lost 2 bases and 8 bases, in that order; junction bases with no gene match: 14. In DNA, the CDR3 is TGTGCCAGCAGCTTAGGGGCTAGCGGTACTGGGGCAACCCAGTACTTC. Translating gives CASSLGASGTGATQYF.

V and J are TRBV6-5 and TRBJ1-5; a possible D gene is TRBD1 (5 bases). V was pared by 0 bases and J by 7 bases, with 10 bases between. CDR3 size: 14 residues. Germline V lookup: CDR1 MNHEY, CDR2 SVGAGI. CDR3 region: CASSYSVGGQPQHF. The CDR3 nucleotides read TGTGCCAGCAGTTACTCTGTCGGGGGACAGCCCCAGCATTTT.

As DNA, the CDR3 is TGTGCCAGCAGCCCAGGGACTAGCAGGGTTGAGCAGTTCTTC. This codes for CASSPGTSRVEQFF. The gene calls are TRBV5-4 and TRBJ2-1, with 9 bases fitting TRBD2. CDR1 SGHNT and CDR2 YYREEE come from the germline V gene (reference sequence). Trimming took 4 bases from V and 9 from J; bases not matched to a gene: 8. CDR3 length: 14 amino acids.

The chain carries TRBV20-1 and TRBJ1-1; D is unclear. Germline V gene data show CDR1 as DFQATT and CDR2 as SNEGSKA (reference sequence). CDR3 size: 11 residues. CDR3 in DNA: TGCAGGGTCGAGGAGCTCACTGAAGCTTTCTTT. Protein sequence: CRVEELTEAFF.

Of note for this clone: The junction and the germline gene differ at one end; a read error may be behind it. The chain uses TRBV19 and TRBJ1-1; no firm D call. The CDR3 is 10 residues long. Germline CDR1 and CDR2: LNHDA and SQIVND (reference sequence). The DNA for the CDR3 is TGTGCCAGTAGTATAGATCGACTGCTGTTT. It encodes CASSIDRLLF.

The gene calls are TRBV7-9 and TRBJ1-5; no clear D gene. Trimming took 1 base from V and 9 from J, leaving 13 bases between them. The CDR3 length is 14 residues. Germline CDR1 and CDR2: SEHNR and FQNEAQ (reference sequence). This CDR3 reads CASSLDIESGPQHF. In nucleotides, the CDR3 is TGTGCCAGCAGCTTAGATATAGAGTCGGGGCCCCAGCATTTT. The whole variable domain, remainder taken from reference TRBV7-9 and TRBJ1-5, is DTGVSQNPRHKITKRGQNVTFRCDPISEHNRLYWYRQTLGQGPEFLTYFQNEAQLEKSRLLSDRFSAERPKGSFSTLEIQRTEQGDSAMYLCASSLDIESGPQHFGDGTRLSIL.

This rearrangement joins TRBV7-2 to TRBJ1-5; a possible D gene is TRBD1 (5 bases). V lost 0 bases and J 5 bases, leaving 5 bases between the germline ends. Germline V CDR1 and CDR2: SGHTA, FQGNSA. The CDR3 contains 13 residues. The CDR3 DNA reads TGTGCCAGCAGCTTAGCAGGGGATCAGCCCCAGCATTTT. It is translated as CASSLAGDQPQHF.

The rearrangement joins TRBV7-9 to TRBJ2-1; TRBD2 aligns across 15 bases. Losses at the gene ends were 3 bases for V and 0 bases for J; bases not matched to a gene: 3. This CDR3 region has 18 residues. The germline V gene has CDR1 SEHNR and CDR2 FQNEAQ (reference sequence). The CDR3 DNA sequence: TGTGCCAGCAGCTTCGAGGGACTAGCGGGAGGCTCCTACAATGAGCAGTTCTTC. The encoded protein is CASSFEGLAGGSYNEQFF. Filled out from reference TRBV7-9 and TRBJ2-1, the complete variable domain reads DTGVSQNPRHKITKRGQNVTFRCDPISEHNRLYWYRQTLGQGPEFLTYFQNEAQLEKSRLLSDRFSAERPKGSFSTLEIQRTEQGDSAMYLCASSFEGLAGGSYNEQFFGPGTRLTVL.

The V call is TRBV5-8, the J call TRBJ1-4; D not certain. Per the germline V gene, CDR1 is SGHTS and CDR2 is YDEGEE. V dropped 2 bases and J dropped 8 bases, with 16 bases sitting between them. The CDR3 contains 15 residues. The CDR3 spells CASSFEGSVEEKLFF. The CDR3, as DNA: TGTGCCAGCAGCTTTGAGGGAAGCGTAGAGGAAAAACTGTTTTTT. Looking up the rest from reference TRBV5-8 and TRBJ1-4 gives the full variable domain: EAGVTQSPTHLIKTRGQQATLRCSPISGHTSVYWYQQALGLGLQFLLWYDEGEERNRGNFPPRFSGRQFPNYSSELNVNALELEDSALYLCASSFEGSVEEKLFFGSGTQLSVL.